A selection of T cell receptor beta chains follows, all from one sample in a study of cytomegalovirus exposure and HLA in healthy donors. The method was immunoSEQ multiplex PCR; TCRdb's version includes in-frame clones alone and lacks a portion of them. This table has under 150,000 clones, 65% to 85% appearing once. Specimen: PBMCs. The origin of the receptors is a woman aged 18-29 years in good health and CMV-seronegative. Both conserved end residues are part of each CDR3. Each record gives: V gene, clone size, D gene, J gene, CDR3 DNA, CDR3 protein. D genes are given only for firm matches. Clone size is not always given. Where it is, it says once, few, many or a class for expanded clones.

>TRBV2|-|TRBD1|TRBJ2-5
TGTGCCAGCAGGGAGACAGGGGGTGGAGAGTACTTC
CASRETGGGEYF
>TRBV6-1|-|-|TRBJ2-7
TGTGCCAGCACAGGAGGGCGGGGCACTACACAGTACTTC
CASTGGRGTTQYF
>TRBV29-1|-|TRBD1|TRBJ2-3
TGCAGCGCCTACCCGGGACAGGGTTCCCCCTTCACAGATACGCAGTATTTT
CSAYPGQGSPFTDTQYF
>TRBV30|-|TRBD1|TRBJ1-4
TGTGCCTGGAACAGACAGGGAGACGAAAAACTGTTTTTT
CAWNRQGDEKLFF
>TRBV5-5|once|-|TRBJ2-6
TGTGCCAGCAGCTCCAGCTCCCGACTTGGGGCCAACGTCCTGACTTTC
CASSSSSRLGANVLTF
>TRBV6-6|-|TRBD1|TRBJ1-1
TGTGCCAGCAGTGGGACAGGGGCGGGGGGCACTGAAGCTTTCTTT
CASSGTGAGGTEAFF
>TRBV14|-|-|TRBJ2-4
TGTGCCAGCAGCCAAGAAGGGACTCGTAGTTCCAAAAACATTCAGTACTTC
CASSQEGTRSSKNIQYF
>TRBV6-5|-|TRBD2|TRBJ2-7
TGTGCCAGCAGCCGCAGCGGGAGGGCAGGATACGAGCAGTACTTC
CASSRSGRAGYEQYF
>TRBV7-8|few|TRBD2|TRBJ2-2
TGTGCCAGCAGCCCGGCCGGGCGGGAGGGCCGGGGCACCGGGGAGCTGTTTTTT
CASSPAGREGRGTGELFF
>TRBV7-9|-|-|TRBJ2-2
TGTGCCAGCAGCCGACATTTGAACACCGGGGAGCTGTTTTTT
CASSRHLNTGELFF
>TRBV19|once|-|TRBJ1-1
TGTGCCAGTAGTATTTATTTCGAGGTAAACACTGAAGCTTTCTTT
CASSIYFEVNTEAFF
>TRBV11-3|few|TRBD2|TRBJ2-1
TGTGCCAGCAGCTCGGGGACTAGTCGAACTGCCTACAATGAGCAGTTCTTC
CASSSGTSRTAYNEQFF
>TRBV18|-|-|TRBJ1-5
TGTGCCAGCTCACCACAACAGGGTTCTGTGGAGCCCCAGCATTTT
CASSPQQGSVEPQHF
>TRBV7-8|-|-|TRBJ1-3
TGTGCCAGCAGCCCCGGGACGGGAGGCTCTGGAAACACCATATATTTT
CASSPGTGGSGNTIYF
>TRBV29-1|-|TRBD2|TRBJ2-1
TGCAGCGCGGGACTAGCGGGAGTGGGGGAGCAGTTCTTC
CSAGLAGVGEQFF
>TRBV7-6|-|TRBD1|TRBJ2-5
TGTGCCAGCAGCTTAGAAGGGACAGTCCAAGAGACCCAGTACTTC
CASSLEGTVQETQYF
>TRBV4-2|-|TRBD2|TRBJ2-2
TGTGCCAGCAGCCAAGACCCAGCGGGAGCCACCGGGGAGCTGTTTTTT
CASSQDPAGATGELFF
>TRBV2|-|TRBD2|TRBJ2-3
TGTGCCAGCAGCGTTGGACTAGGAGGTGAAGATACGCAGTATTTT
CASSVGLGGEDTQYF
>TRBV18|-|TRBD2|TRBJ2-1
TGTGCCAGCTCTCCCGGACTAGCGGGAGGAGACGATGAGCAGTTCTTC
CASSPGLAGGDDEQFF
>TRBV6-4|-|-|TRBJ1-1
TGTGCCAGCAGCGATTATGAGGGGGGGAAGGCTTTCTTT
CASSDYEGGKAFF
>TRBV2|-|-|TRBJ1-4
TGTGCCAGCAGTGAAGCGGGGCAGGGACACGAAAAACTGTTTTTT
CASSEAGQGHEKLFF
>TRBV30|-|-|TRBJ2-1
TGTGCCTGGAGGGGGGGCGGGAGTGGCAATGAGCAGTTCTTC
CAWRGGGSGNEQFF
>TRBV7-6|-|-|TRBJ1-5
TGTGCCAGCAGCCTGGACGGCCGGGGTCAGCCCCAGCATTTT
CASSLDGRGQPQHF
>TRBV2|-|-|TRBJ1-5
TGTGCCAGCAGTAGAGGGTCTGCGCAGCCCCAGCATTTT
CASSRGSAQPQHF
>TRBV27|-|-|TRBJ2-3
TGTGCCAGCAGTTCGAGGGTGGGCTATGGCACAGATACGCAGTATTTT
CASSSRVGYGTDTQYF
>TRBV27|-|-|TRBJ2-7
TGTGCCAGCAGTTTACTTGGCCAACCCTACGAGCAGTACTTC
CASSLLGQPYEQYF
>TRBV5-6|-|-|TRBJ2-3
TGTGCCAGCACCTACACAGATACGCAGTATTTT
CASTYTDTQYF
>TRBV29-1|once|TRBD1|TRBJ1-1
TGCAGCGGAGCAGGGGGCCCCACTGAAGCTTTCTTT
CSGAGGPTEAFF
>TRBV5-1|-|TRBD1|TRBJ1-5
TGCGCCAGCAGCTTGGTACCGACAGGGGCAGGACAGCCCCAGCATTTT
CASSLVPTGAGQPQHF
>TRBV5-6|-|-|TRBJ2-7
TGTGCCAGCAGCTTGGCCGGGAGATACTACGAGCAGTACTTC
CASSLAGRYYEQYF
>TRBV27|-|-|TRBJ1-1
TGTGCCAGCAGTTTGGGCAGGGATCGAGGCACTGAAGCTTTCTTT
CASSLGRDRGTEAFF
>TRBV27|-|-|TRBJ2-6
TGTGCCAGCATTGTTGACAGATCCTCTGGGGCCAACGTCCTGACTTTC
CASIVDRSSGANVLTF
>TRBV6-6|few|-|TRBJ2-5
TGTGCCAGCAGTTCCCCCGGGGGAGGGACCCAGTACTTC
CASSSPGGGTQYF
>TRBV12-5|-|TRBD1|TRBJ1-5
TGTGCTAGTGGTTTAGGGACAGGGTTAGCTCCCCAGCATTTT
CASGLGTGLAPQHF
>TRBV6-5|-|-|TRBJ2-3
TGTGCCAGCAGTTACTCAACCGAGCCAGATACGCAGTATTTT
CASSYSTEPDTQYF
>TRBV4-1|-|TRBD2|TRBJ2-3
TGCGGCAGCAGCCCCGAGGGAGGCGCGGGAGCAGCAGATACGCAGTATTTT
CGSSPEGGAGAADTQYF
>TRBV6-4|-|-|TRBJ2-2
TGTGCCAGCAGTGAGGTTAGCGTTGGAACCGGGGAGCTGTTTTTT
CASSEVSVGTGELFF
>TRBV6-5|few|-|TRBJ1-1
TGTGCCAGCAGGTTCTCAGGGGAAGCTTTCTTT
CASRFSGEAFF
>TRBV5-6|-|-|TRBJ2-7
TGTGCCAGCAGCTCCACAGCCTACGAGCAGTACTTC
CASSSTAYEQYF
>TRBV7-9|-|-|TRBJ2-2
TGTGCCAGCAGCTTACAGGGCGCCGACACCGGGGAGCTGTTTTTT
CASSLQGADTGELFF
>TRBV5-4|-|TRBD1|TRBJ1-1
TGTGCCAGCAGCTCGCCGTATGGAGGGGGACAGCCGAACACTGAAGCTTTCTTT
CASSSPYGGGQPNTEAFF
>TRBV6-1|few|TRBD2|TRBJ2-1
TGTGCCAGCAGTGAGCTAGCGGGAGCATTGGATGAGCAGTTCTTC
CASSELAGALDEQFF
>TRBV9|few|-|TRBJ1-1
TGTGCCAGCAGCGTAGGGGCAGTTAATGTTGAAGCTTTCTTT
CASSVGAVNVEAFF
>TRBV5-4|-|-|TRBJ1-1
TGTGCCAGCAGCTTCCCAGGTGATACCACTGAAGCTTTCTTT
CASSFPGDTTEAFF
>TRBV6-1|few|TRBD2|TRBJ2-1
TGTGCCAGCAGTAAAGGGGCTAGCGGATACAATGAGCAGTTCTTC
CASSKGASGYNEQFF
>TRBV6-6|few|-|TRBJ1-1
TGTGCCAGCAGCTCCAGGGGCGACACTGAAGCTTTCTTT
CASSSRGDTEAFF
>TRBV6-1|-|-|TRBJ2-3
TGTGCCAGCTCGAGTGGTGTACGCACAGATACGCAGTATTTT
CASSSGVRTDTQYF
>TRBV5-1|-|-|TRBJ2-7
TGCGCCAGCAGCTTGTCAACGGGGGAGCAGTACTTC
CASSLSTGEQYF
>TRBV20-1|-|-|TRBJ2-1
TGCAGTGCTAGCAGGGCGGCGGAGCAGTTCTTC
CSASRAAEQFF
>TRBV10-2|-|TRBD1|TRBJ1-5
TGCGCCAGCAGTGAGACAGGGGATTATCAGCCCCAGCATTTT
CASSETGDYQPQHF
>TRBV9|-|TRBD2|TRBJ2-3
TGTGCCAGCAGCGTACTGCCAAGCGGGAGTACAGATACGCAGTATTTT
CASSVLPSGSTDTQYF
>TRBV4-1|-|TRBD2|TRBJ2-1
TGCGCCATCAGCCAAGTCAACATGGGACTAGCGAAGGGTAGTGAGCAGTTCTTC
CAISQVNMGLAKGSEQFF
>TRBV9|-|TRBD2|TRBJ2-1
TGTGCCAGCAGCGTCTCTAGCGGGGGCTCCTACAATGAGCAGTTCTTC
CASSVSSGGSYNEQFF
>TRBV6-1|-|-|TRBJ1-2
TGTGCCAGCAGCATCGGCCCAGGGGATGGCTACACCTTC
CASSIGPGDGYTF
>TRBV6-5|once|TRBD2|TRBJ2-3
TGTGCCAGCGGAGCGGGAGGTCGTACAGATACGCAGTATTTT
CASGAGGRTDTQYF